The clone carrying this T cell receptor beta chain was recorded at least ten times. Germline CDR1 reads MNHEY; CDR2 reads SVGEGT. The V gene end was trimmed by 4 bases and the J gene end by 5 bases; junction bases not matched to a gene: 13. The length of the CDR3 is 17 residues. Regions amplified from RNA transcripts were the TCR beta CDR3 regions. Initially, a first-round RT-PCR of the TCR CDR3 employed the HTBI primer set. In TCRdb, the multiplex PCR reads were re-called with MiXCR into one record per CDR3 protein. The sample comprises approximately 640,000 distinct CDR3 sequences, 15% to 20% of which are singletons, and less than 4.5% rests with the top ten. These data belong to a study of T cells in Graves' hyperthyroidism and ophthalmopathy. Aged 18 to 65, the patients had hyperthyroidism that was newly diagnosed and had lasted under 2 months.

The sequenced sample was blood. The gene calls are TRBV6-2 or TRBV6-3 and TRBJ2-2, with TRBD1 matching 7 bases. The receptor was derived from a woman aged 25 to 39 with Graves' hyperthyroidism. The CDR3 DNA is TGTGCCAGCAGTTCCCGGAGGTCCGGCAGGGGGACCGGGGAGCTGTTTTTT. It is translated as CASSSRRSGRGTGELFF.